The sequence of this TCR beta chain was determined in a study of PD-L1 blockade in urothelial cancer. Study-wide context: Atezolizumab was started by patients in the mid-2010s at 1,200 mg intravenously every 3 weeks. Investigators checked blood 3 weeks (second dose) and 6 weeks after treatment start.

This sample's time point: pretreatment peripheral blood. Losses at the gene ends were 5 bases for V and 6 bases for J; bases not matched to a gene: 6. CDR1 and CDR2 from the germline V gene are KGHSH and LQKENI. CDR3 length: 15 amino acids. A spike-in of synthetic TCR analog templates was added to each PCR. Assay: immunoSEQ multiplex PCR; the TCRdb copy retains only in-frame clones and omits some. In the table there are 70,000 to 95,000 clones, approximately 88% of which are singletons. The sample was PBMCs, taken around atezolizumab (anti-PD-L1) treatment. The receptor's source is a woman aged 80 or over with urothelial cancer. V gene TRBV18 combines with J gene TRBJ1-5; 11 bases match TRBD1. This chain's CDR3 is CASSTGQGASQPQHF. For the CDR3, the DNA is TGTGCCAGCTCAACCGGACAGGGGGCCAGTCAGCCCCAGCATTTT.